These T cell receptor beta chains were read from a single sample in a study of blood T cell repertoires in COVID-19. Sequenced by immunoSEQ multiplex PCR; TCRdb stores in-frame clones only, minus some. The data show about 270,000 clones, 80% to 90% seen once. Source material: PBMCs or T cells enriched from blood (not recorded which). The receptors were gathered from a woman in her 30s with acute COVID-19. The CDR3 runs from the conserved cysteine through the conserved F or W. The order of the fields is clone size, V gene, J gene, D gene, CDR3 protein, CDR3 DNA. A D gene is named only where the DNA matches it firmly. Size values are once, few and many counts, or a class for expanded clones, and some rows have none.

>once|TRBV27|TRBJ1-6|TRBD1
CASSSRTGTNSPLHF
TGTGCCAGCAGTTCGCGGACAGGGACGAATTCACCCCTCCACTTT
>-|TRBV9|TRBJ1-5|TRBD1
CASSKEGAEDQPQHF
TGTGCCAGCAGTAAAGAGGGGGCAGAGGATCAGCCCCAGCATTTT
>-|TRBV6-1|TRBJ2-1|TRBD2
CASSVPDVYSGTSYNEQFF
TGTGCCAGCAGTGTACCGGACGTTTATAGCGGGACCTCCTACAATGAGCAGTTCTTC
>-|TRBV18|TRBJ1-3|TRBD1
CASSPNDRGYGNTIYF
TGTGCCAGCTCACCAAACGACAGGGGATATGGAAACACCATATATTTT
>-|TRBV28|TRBJ1-5|-
CASSPPGAAQPQHF
TGTGCCAGCAGTCCCCCAGGGGCCGCTCAGCCCCAGCATTTT
>-|TRBV5-1|TRBJ2-5|-
CASSLSLGGIKTQYF
TGCGCCAGCAGCTTGTCATTGGGGGGAATAAAGACCCAGTACTTC
>-|TRBV4-1|TRBJ1-2|-
CASSQVRTDIRYGYTF
TGCGCCAGCAGCCAAGTCCGAACCGACATCCGCTATGGCTACACCTTC
>-|TRBV28|TRBJ1-5|-
CASSSYSNQPQHF
TGTGCCAGCAGTTCCTATAGCAATCAGCCCCAGCATTTT
>-|TRBV30|TRBJ2-7|-
CAWSMTEVNEQYF
TGTGCCTGGAGTATGACAGAGGTCAACGAGCAGTACTTC
>-|TRBV18|TRBJ1-6|TRBD1
CASSPRDSLDSPLHF
TGTGCCAGCTCACCAAGGGACAGTTTAGATTCACCCCTCCACTTT
>-|TRBV9|TRBJ2-2|TRBD2
CASSGSGSTNTGELFF
TGTGCCAGCAGCGGTAGCGGGAGTACGAACACCGGGGAGCTGTTTTTT
>-|TRBV7-9|TRBJ1-2|-
CASSPQTGEGYTF
TGTGCCAGCAGCCCACAAACGGGGGAGGGCTACACCTTC
>-|TRBV7-2|TRBJ2-7|-
CASSFDQGIPYEQYF
TGTGCCAGCAGCTTTGACCAGGGGATTCCCTACGAGCAGTACTTC
>-|TRBV6-5|TRBJ2-2|-
CASRIADPGELFF
TGTGCCAGCAGAATAGCGGACCCCGGGGAGCTGTTTTTT
>-|TRBV11-2|TRBJ2-2|-
CASSPGGGGFDSGELFF
TGTGCCAGCAGCCCCGGTGGGGGAGGCTTTGACTCCGGGGAGCTGTTTTTT
>-|TRBV10-1|TRBJ2-1|-
CASSELAPNNEQFF
TGCGCCAGCAGTGAGCTAGCACCGAACAATGAGCAGTTCTTC
>-|TRBV6-1|TRBJ1-5|-
CASSERRRGNNQPQHF
TGTGCCAGCAGTGAAAGGAGAAGGGGCAACAATCAGCCCCAGCATTTT
>-|TRBV18|TRBJ1-4|TRBD1
CASSPPGTGIGKLFF
TGTGCCAGCTCACCACCTGGGACAGGGATAGGGAAACTGTTTTTT
>-|TRBV18|TRBJ2-7|TRBD2
CASSPQREVIEQYF
TGTGCCAGCTCACCACAGCGGGAGGTAATCGAGCAGTACTTC
>-|TRBV28|TRBJ2-7|-
CASRGSTEPDEQYF
TGTGCCAGCAGGGGCTCGACAGAGCCTGACGAGCAGTACTTC
>-|TRBV5-1|TRBJ2-1|TRBD2
CASSFVAGGSNEQFF
TGCGCCAGCAGCTTTGTAGCGGGAGGATCCAATGAGCAGTTCTTC
>-|TRBV27|TRBJ1-1|-
CASSLGSMNTEAFF
TGTGCCAGCAGTTTGGGTAGCATGAACACTGAAGCTTTCTTT
>-|TRBV24-1|TRBJ2-1|TRBD2
CATSDMRLAGENEQFF
TGTGCCACCAGTGATATGAGACTAGCGGGAGAGAATGAGCAGTTCTTC
>-|TRBV5-1|TRBJ2-2|TRBD2
CASSPRLAGGITGELFF
TGCGCCAGCAGCCCAAGACTAGCGGGAGGAATCACCGGGGAGCTGTTTTTT
>-|TRBV18|TRBJ2-1|-
CASSPPGSSYNEQFF
TGTGCCAGCTCACCGCCCGGGAGCTCCTACAATGAGCAGTTCTTC
>-|TRBV6-5|TRBJ2-7|-
CASKAGAESYEQYF
TGTGCCAGCAAAGCAGGGGCTGAATCCTACGAGCAGTACTTC